Reported below is one TCR beta chain. The target of this receptor is not known. Base qualities are not at hand, and no much larger clone is one base apart. The collaborating institutions used their own protocols to collect whole blood in K2EDTA tubes. For TCRbeta analysis, collaborator samples were shipped as frozen whole blood, as isolated PBMCs, or as DNA extracted from either sample type. This sample is drawn from a study of blood T cell repertoires in COVID-19 (dated by TCRdb to 2018 to 2020). Regarding the study in general: The collaborator samples originated in the United States, Italy and Spain and spanned the acute and convalescent phases of COVID-19. The prospective study material was composed of cDNA or gDNA derived from T cells, B-cell-depleted T cells, or PBMCs. Deeply sampled blood TCRbeta repertoires from subjects exposed to, actively infected with, or recovered from COVID-19 were included in the dataset. The repertoires were made available in a free public database intended to serve as a resource for research on the immune response to SARS-CoV-2. The samples were drawn from two sources: the first 160 participants of the ongoing ImmuneRACE study, and 950 to 1,500 subjects contributed by 6 global collaborators. The sample metadata nearly always contained a de-identified subject ID, COVID-19 status, age in years and sex. Where available, HLA class I and class II types were obtained from metadata supplied by the sample provider rather than from assay-based typing. Broader findings and caveats from the paper: The quantity of clinical and demographic metadata differed by source and by participant and was supplied without curation.

The immunoSEQ Assay, a bias-controlled multiplex PCR, was used to amplify TCRbeta CDR3 regions from genomic DNA. The study's own analysis went as follows. The number of nucleated cells in each sample was estimated from the amplification of reference gene primers within the assay. To quantify the absolute abundance of each unique TCRbeta CDR3 rearrangement, sequence reads were collapsed and filtered. For each sample, productive Simpson clonality was calculated as the square root of Simpson's diversity index over productive rearrangements. Drawn from immuneACCESS, this table holds only the in-frame rearrangements with V and J called that TCRdb kept. Clones are partly lost; checked studies trace under half to an unresolved V gene and leave the rest unexplained. V and J calls and clone size are given by that table; D and trimming were obtained from the DNA. The sample records about 110,000 clones, around four fifths of which are singletons. Approximately 7.9% of the sample is held by the ten biggest clonotypes.

The CDR1 and CDR2 encoded by the germline V gene are SGDLS and YYNGEE. Taken from cysteine to phenylalanine, the CDR3 has 13 residues. Left in the record is the CDR3 DNA by itself, 39 bases read in frame from the first base. Trimming at the junction amounts to 4 bases on V and 2 bases on J, and the germline ends lie 10 bases apart. The rearranged chain carries TRBV9 and TRBJ2-7; TRBD1 is perhaps the D gene, given 5 matching bases. The TCR was taken from a man between 65 and 85 years old with acute or convalescent COVID-19. Sequenced input: peripheral blood. The CDR3 amino acid sequence is: CASSPGSTYEQYF. The sequenced DNA is TGTGCCAGCAGCCCAGGGTCGACCTACGAGCAGTACTTC.